This T cell receptor (beta chain) is drawn from a study of blood T cell repertoires in COVID-19. About the study: From T cells, B-cell-depleted T cells, or PBMCs came the material, which was cDNA or gDNA.

In germline, CDR1 is MNHNY, CDR2 SVGAGI (reference sequence). This CDR3 has 15 amino acids. V dropped 8 bases and J dropped 3 bases, with 19 bases sitting between them. The authors' processing: Scientists estimated how many nucleated cells there were by amplifying reference gene primers. Clones were sequenced by immunoSEQ multiplex PCR, and TCRdb holds only the in-frame ones, with some missing. The DNA was the basis for D and trimming; V, J and clone size are from that table. The sample includes tens of thousands of clones, 75% to 90% of them seen just once. The chain couples TRBV6-6 to TRBJ1-1; the D gene is possibly TRBD1 (5 bases). The origin of this receptor is a woman between 65 and 79 years old with acute or convalescent COVID-19. Sequencing input: peripheral blood. This CDR3 is CASFSHHGRDTEAFF. The CDR3 nucleotides read TGTGCCAGCTTTTCCCACCACGGCAGGGACACTGAAGCTTTCTTT.